At least ten counts were recorded for the clone carrying this T cell receptor (beta chain). Its matching antigen is unknown. Amplification yielded TCR beta CDR3 regions, with RNA transcripts as the source. Carried out on the TCR CDR3, a first-round RT-PCR used the HTBI primer set. Each CDR3 protein is one row after TCRdb ran MiXCR on the multiplex PCR reads. Among around 340,000 distinct CDR3 sequences, about 17% were seen once, and the ten largest hold roughly 35%. The entry originates in a study of T cells in Graves' hyperthyroidism and ophthalmopathy. The PBMCs studied were ones that came from roughly 9.4 ml fresh peripheral blood. V dropped 3 bases and J dropped 4 bases, with 9 bases sitting between them. The length of the CDR3 is 14 residues. The germline V gene encodes CDR1 SNHLY and CDR2 FYNNEI. Study findings and constraints: Appearing also in blood were most of the thyroid clonotypes expanded above 0.001.

What was sequenced was blood. The clonotype originates from a woman in her 30s with Graves' hyperthyroidism that later progressed to Graves' ophthalmopathy. J is TRBJ1-4 and V is TRBV2; no firm D call. The CDR3 DNA is TGTGCCAGCAGTGACAGGATAAATAATGAAAAACTGTTTTTT. It specifies CASSDRINNEKLFF.